This TCR beta chain came from a study of breast tumors, draining lymph nodes, adjacent tissues. The study's findings and limits: Compared with lymph nodes, tumors were less diverse; compared with nontumor tissue, more.

Breast cancer patients provided tissue from their axillary draining lymph nodes. Details on this clonotype: What it binds is unknown. A read error may explain this, as a much larger clone is one base away.

Germline V gene data show CDR1 as SGHAT and CDR2 as FQNNGV. The CDR3 runs 12 residues. V lost 0 bases and J lost 14, with 11 bases in between. In TCRdb, the multiplex PCR reads were re-called with MiXCR into one record per CDR3 protein. Found here are about 270,000 distinct CDR3 sequences, roughly 30% of them singletons; the top ten hold more than 0.85%. The chain is built from TRBV11-2 and TRBJ2-1; no firm D call. The receptor's source is a female donor with breast cancer. Some clones in this sample may be carry-over from other donors' samples. Sequencing was done on a sample of axillary lymph node tissue. The chain's CDR3 is CASSLDGWPEFF. The DNA for the CDR3 is TGTGCCAGCAGCTTAGATGGTTGGCCTGAGTTCTTC.